This passage covers 14 T cell receptor beta chains from one sample sequenced in a study of OX40 agonist ivuxolimab in advanced cancers. Produced via immunoSEQ multiplex PCR; TCRdb's table is partial and in-frame only. The sample lists tens of thousands of clones; around nine tenths were seen once. This sample comprised CD4+ or CD8+ T cells sorted from blood, obtained in a trial of the OX40 agonist ivuxolimab. These receptors all come from an adult with an advanced solid tumor such as melanoma, head and neck, liver or kidney cancer.

With regard to this clone: The sample carries other DNA sequences with the same CDR3. The gene calls are TRBV28 and TRBJ1-5, with D uncertain. The CDR3 totals 15 residues. Deletions cut 4 bases from V and 2 bases from J, with 12 bases between. Germline CDR1 and CDR2: MDHEN and SYDVKM. Here the CDR3 DNA reads TGTGCCAGCAGTTCGCTTACCGGGGGCAATCAGCCCCAGCATTTT. Its translation is CASSSLTGGNQPQHF.

The chain uses TRBV7-3 and TRBJ1-2, with D unresolved. The CDR3 loop spans 13 amino acids. V lost 2 bases to trimming and J lost 4 bases, with 8 bases between them. Germline CDR1 reads SGHTA; CDR2 reads FQGTGA. Here the CDR3 reads CASSLAGFYGYTF. CDR3 nucleotide sequence: TGTGCCAGCAGCTTAGCGGGGTTCTATGGCTACACCTTC.

The chain uses TRBV5-6 and TRBJ1-2; D is possibly TRBD1 (6 bases). This CDR3 is 13 amino acids long. Germline V gene data show CDR1 as SGHDT and CDR2 as YYEEEE. V was pared by 4 bases and J by 6 bases, with 13 bases between. The chain's CDR3 is CASSPRDINGYTF. The CDR3 bases are TGTGCCAGCAGCCCCCGGGACATTAATGGCTACACCTTC.

CDR3 loop: CSAKVVLFF. CDR3 DNA sequence: TGCAGTGCTAAAGTAGTGCTGTTTTTT. The chain combines TRBV20-1 with TRBJ2-2, with D hard to call. The CDR3 spans 9 residues. V lost 4 bases to trimming and J lost 13 bases, with 7 bases between them. Per germline, CDR1 DFQATT and CDR2 SNEGSKA (reference sequence).

V is TRBV7-2 and J is TRBJ2-7; D is possibly TRBD1 (5 bases). This CDR3 has 13 amino acids. V dropped 5 bases and J dropped 4 bases, with 12 bases sitting between them. CDR1 SGHTA and CDR2 FQGNSA come from the germline V gene. The CDR3 here is CASSIQGHYEQYF. DNA of the CDR3: TGTGCCAGCAGCATTCAGGGCCATTACGAGCAGTACTTC.

The chain joins TRBV28 to TRBJ1-5; 7 bases line up with TRBD1. V was clipped by 4 bases and J by 4 bases; unmatched bases: 7. From germline, CDR1 is MDHEN and CDR2 SYDVKM. The CDR3 is 15 residues long. This CDR3 reads CASSSQGRGNQPQHF. DNA of the CDR3: TGTGCCAGCAGTTCACAGGGGAGAGGGAATCAGCCCCAGCATTTT.

This CDR3 reads CASSPSWDSEYGYTF. The DNA of the CDR3 is TGTGCCAGCAGCCCGTCCTGGGACAGCGAGTATGGCTACACCTTC. The rearrangement uses TRBV11-2 and TRBJ1-2; 7 bases align to TRBD1. CDR3 length: 15 residues. The V gene end was trimmed by 5 bases and the J gene end by 5 bases; junction bases not matched to a gene: 11. Germline V gene lookup returns CDR1 SGHAT and CDR2 FQNNGV.

This chain uses TRBV19 with TRBJ2-3; the D gene is possibly TRBD1 (6 bases). Germline V lookup: CDR1 LNHDA, CDR2 SQIVND (reference sequence). V dropped 8 bases and J dropped 2 bases, with 11 bases sitting between them. CDR3 length: 13 amino acids. The CDR3 DNA follows: TGTGCCAGTGCAGGGGTCCCCACAGATACGCAGTATTTT. Protein sequence: CASAGVPTDTQYF.

CDR3 amino acids: CASSQEPRRDSGANVLTF. CDR3 nucleotide sequence: TGCGCCAGCAGCCAAGAACCCAGGCGGGACTCTGGGGCCAACGTCCTGACTTTC. The V gene is TRBV4-3, the J gene TRBJ2-6; maybe TRBD2 (6 bases). This CDR3 has 18 amino acids. CDR1 is LGHNA, CDR2 YSLEER, per germline. V shed 0 bases and J shed 0 bases, with 12 bases lying between them.

The chain uses TRBV7-8 and TRBJ2-7; the D is unclear. This CDR3 has 11 amino acids. Trimming stripped 4 bases from V and 5 bases from J, with 6 bases between. In germline, CDR1 is SGHVS, CDR2 FQNEAQ. DNA for the CDR3: TGTGCCAGCAGCTCATTTAACGAGCAGTACTTC. Residues: CASSSFNEQYF.

The chain combines TRBV6-5 with TRBJ2-5; D unresolved. The germline V and J ends were trimmed by 6 bases and 4 bases, with 12 bases remaining between them. Germline loops: CDR1 MNHEY, CDR2 SVGAGI. The CDR3 length is 13 residues. The CDR3 DNA sequence: TGTGCCAGCAGAACAACCCAAAGAGAGACCCAGTACTTC. It codes for CASRTTQRETQYF.

The J gene is TRBJ1-1, the V gene TRBV27; 11 bases are shared with TRBD1. With V trimmed by 3 bases and J by 5 bases, 5 bases remained unmatched. Germline V gene data show CDR1 as MNHEY and CDR2 as SMNVEV (reference sequence). This CDR3 region has 15 residues. The CDR3 here is CASSFGTGGRTEAFF. In DNA, the CDR3 is TGTGCCAGCAGTTTCGGGACAGGGGGTAGGACTGAAGCTTTCTTT.

The V call is TRBV28, the J call TRBJ1-1; tentatively, D is TRBD1 (6 bases). Germline values: CDR1 MDHEN, CDR2 SYDVKM. The CDR3 covers 15 residues. Trimming stripped 4 bases from V and 1 base from J, with 13 bases between. In DNA form, the CDR3 reads TGTGCCAGCAGTTCACCTGGAGGGGGGAACACTGAAGCTTTCTTT. Residues: CASSSPGGGNTEAFF.

The chain links TRBV6-5 to TRBJ2-1; D is unclear. The germline V gene has CDR1 MNHEY and CDR2 SVGAGI. The CDR3 spans 16 residues. V lost 0 bases to trimming and J lost 0 bases, with 9 bases between them. The CDR3 nucleotides read TGTGCCAGCAGTTACTCGAGCGCAAGCTCCTACAATGAGCAGTTCTTC. Protein sequence: CASSYSSASSYNEQFF.